One and the same sample provided the 25 T cell receptor beta chains below, sequenced in a study of T cells after yellow fever vaccination. MiXCR, run by TCRdb on the 5' RACE reads, gives a single entry per CDR3 protein. The sample holds approximately 610,000 distinct CDR3 sequences; about a sixth are singletons and the top ten take roughly a sixth. Here the sequenced sample was PBMCs, taken 4 to 5 days after the first yellow fever vaccination. These receptors originate from a young man who received the YFV17D yellow fever vaccine.

This clonotype has just a few counts. This rearrangement joins TRBV19 to TRBJ1-5, with D uncertain. The V gene lost 3 bases and the J gene lost 3 bases, with 12 bases spanning the gap. CDR1 is LNHDA, CDR2 SQIVND, per germline (reference sequence). The CDR3 runs to 15 residues. The CDR3 DNA reads TGTGCCAGTAGTATTCTCGGCACCAACAATCAGCCCCAGCATTTT. It yields the protein CASSILGTNNQPQHF. The entire variable domain, with the rest obtained from reference TRBV19 and TRBJ1-5, is as follows: DGGITQSPKYLFRKEGQNVTLSCEQNLNHDAMYWYRQDPGQGLRLIYYSQIVNDFQKGDIAEGYSVSREKKESFPLTVTSAQKNPTAFYLCASSILGTNNQPQHFGDGTRLSIL.

The V gene is TRBV4-1, the J gene TRBJ2-3, with 10 bases aligning to TRBD1. This CDR3 is built from 16 residues. The ends lost 5 bases at V and 3 bases at J; junction bases unmatched: 8. Germline CDR1 is MGHRA and CDR2 is YSYEKL. The CDR3 loop is CASSDLGTGETDTQYF. The CDR3 bases are TGCGCCAGCAGCGACCTCGGGACAGGGGAGACAGATACGCAGTATTTT.

The chain uses TRBV5-1 and TRBJ2-2; D might be TRBD1 (6 bases). Germline V gene data show CDR1 as SGHRS and CDR2 as YFSETQ. Trimming stripped 0 bases from V and 13 bases from J, with 13 bases between. The CDR3 runs to 13 residues. CDR3 in DNA: TGCGCCAGCAGCTTGGGTCTCCAGGGGCCGCTGTTTTTT. It specifies CASSLGLQGPLFF.

Many counts were recorded for this clonotype. The chain is built from TRBV7-3 and TRBJ2-1, with 7 bases lining up with TRBD1. This CDR3 has 15 residues. Losses at the gene ends were 5 bases for V and 6 bases for J; bases not matched to a gene: 10. The germline V gene has CDR1 SGHTA and CDR2 FQGTGA. The chain's CDR3 is CASSPSQQGINEQFF. The CDR3 DNA is TGTGCCAGCAGCCCCTCTCAACAGGGGATCAATGAGCAGTTCTTC. Using reference TRBV7-3 and TRBJ2-1 for the parts outside the CDR3, the full variable domain is GAGVSQTPSNKVTEKGKYVELRCDPISGHTALYWYRQSLGQGPEFLIYFQGTGAADDSGLPNDRFFAVRPEGSVSTLKIQRTERGDSAVYLCASSPSQQGINEQFFGPGTRLTVL.

This clonotype was seen only a few times. This sequence joins TRBV14 and TRBJ1-2; D is possibly TRBD1 (5 bases). This CDR3 contains 15 residues. V was clipped by 2 bases and J by 5 bases, with 15 bases between them. Germline CDR1 reads SGHDN; CDR2 reads FVKESK. In nucleotides, the CDR3 is TGTGCCAGCAGCCAAAGGCGAGGGGAGCCTTATGGCTACACCTTC. It specifies CASSQRRGEPYGYTF.

The rearrangement joins TRBV6-2 or TRBV6-3 to TRBJ2-7, with D possibly called TRBD1 or TRBD2 (5 bases each). Germline V gene data show CDR1 as MNHEY and CDR2 as SVGEGT. The V end lost 4 bases, the J end lost 0 bases, and 19 bases lay between the germline ends. The CDR3 is made up of 17 amino acids. The DNA for the CDR3 is TGTGCCAGCAGTTCCAGGAGAGACGGGACGAGCTCCTACGAGCAGTACGTC. Its protein is CASSSRRDGTSSYEQYV.

This chain connects TRBV5-4 to TRBJ1-1; the D is unclear. Germline CDR1 SGHNT, CDR2 YYREEE (reference sequence). With 4 bases removed from V and 0 bases from J, the gap between germline ends came to 19 bases. The CDR3 spans 17 residues. The CDR3 is CASSKVWRSGMNTEAFF. DNA for the CDR3: TGTGCCAGCAGCAAAGTGTGGAGGTCGGGAATGAACACTGAAGCTTTCTTT.

The rearrangement links TRBV3-1 to TRBJ2-7; 7 nucleotides agree with TRBD2. CDR3 size: 15 residues. V shed 1 base and J 3 bases; nucleotides not matched to a gene: 6. Germline CDR1 is LGHDT and CDR2 is YNNKEL (reference sequence). CDR3 protein: CASSQGAGPHYEQYF. The CDR3 nucleotides read TGTGCCAGCAGCCAAGGAGCGGGGCCGCACTACGAGCAGTACTTC.

The chain combines TRBV7-2 with TRBJ2-3; 7 bases fit TRBD2. Germline loops: CDR1 SGHTA, CDR2 FQGNSA. The CDR3 is 14 residues long. With V trimmed by 8 bases and J by 6 bases, 11 bases remained unmatched. Here the CDR3 DNA reads TGTGCCAGCCGTTCGCCGGGGGGTTCCGATACGCAGTATTTT. Protein product: CASRSPGGSDTQYF.

J is TRBJ2-1 and V is TRBV11-2; 11 bases are a match to TRBD2. CDR1 SGHAT and CDR2 FQNNGV come from the germline V gene. The J segment lost 6 bases and the V segment lost 3 bases, leaving 7 bases of the junction unmatched. This CDR3 has 16 amino acids. CDR3 residues: CASSFPLAGGGNEQFF. CDR3 nucleotides: TGTGCCAGCAGCTTCCCCCTAGCGGGGGGAGGCAATGAGCAGTTCTTC. Based on the CDR3 plus reference TRBV11-2 and TRBJ2-1, the full variable domain is EAGVAQSPRYKIIEKRQSVAFWCNPISGHATLYWYQQILGQGPKLLIQFQNNGVVDDSQLPKDRFSAERLKGVDSTLKIQPAKLEDSAVYLCASSFPLAGGGNEQFFGPGTRLTVL.

The chain is built from TRBV7-2 and TRBJ1-6; D gene unclear. Trimming left V 1 base short and J 9 bases short, with 10 bases between. The CDR3 is made up of 14 amino acids. The V gene's germline CDR1 is SGHTA and CDR2 FQGNSA. The CDR3 loop reads CASSLEGIGSPLHF. CDR3 DNA sequence: TGTGCCAGCAGCTTAGAAGGGATCGGTTCACCCCTCCACTTT. The variable domain in full, completed from reference TRBV7-2 and TRBJ1-6, reads GAGVSQSPSNKVTEKGKDVELRCDPISGHTALYWYRQSLGQGLEFLIYFQGNSAPDKSGLPSDRFSAERTGGSVSTLTIQRTQQEDSAVYLCASSLEGIGSPLHFGNGTRLTVT.

This clonotype was recorded only once. The gene calls are TRBV7-6 and TRBJ1-2; D is possibly TRBD1 (6 bases). Germline lookup yields CDR1 SGHVS and CDR2 FNYEAQ. V dropped 5 bases and J dropped 4 bases, with 11 bases sitting between them. The length of the CDR3 is 13 residues. The CDR3 nucleotides are TGTGCCAGCAGCGAGGGGGGTCTCTATGGCTACACCTTC. This encodes CASSEGGLYGYTF.

CDR3 amino acids: CSVEPPGGSYNEQFF. Here the CDR3 DNA reads TGCAGCGTTGAACCCCCAGGGGGATCCTACAATGAGCAGTTCTTC. The chain combines TRBV29-1 with TRBJ2-1, with 7 bases fitting TRBD1. Unmatched junction bases numbered 5, after V lost 2 bases and J lost 1 base. There are 15 residues in the CDR3. Per germline, CDR1 SQVTM and CDR2 ANQGSEA.

This clonotype was recorded a few times. This chain connects TRBV11-2 to TRBJ2-5; D unresolved. Germline CDR1 SGHAT, CDR2 FQNNGV. V shed 3 bases and J shed 5 bases, with 13 bases lying between them. The CDR3 is 14 amino acids. The DNA for the CDR3 is TGTGCCAGCAGCTTTTCTGACCTTGGGGAGACCCAGTACTTC. It yields the protein CASSFSDLGETQYF.

The chain links TRBV10-3 to TRBJ2-5; D perhaps matches TRBD2 (6 bases). This CDR3 is built from 17 residues. The V end was cut by 0 bases, the J end by 1 base, with 15 bases between. Germline assignment: CDR1 ENHRY and CDR2 SYGVKD. The DNA for the CDR3 is TGTGCCATCAGTGAGTCGGAGACTAGGATGTTCCAAGAGACCCAGTACTTC. Amino acids: CAISESETRMFQETQYF.

The V call is TRBV7-2, the J call TRBJ2-7; a weak D match, TRBD1 (6 bases). This CDR3 has 13 residues. V lost 4 bases, J lost 2 bases, and 9 bases lay in between. Per the germline V gene, CDR1 is SGHTA and CDR2 is FQGNSA. The CDR3 coding sequence is TGTGCCAGCAGCTGGACAGTAACCTACGAGCAGTACTTC. This sequence encodes CASSWTVTYEQYF.

There are a few counts of this clonotype. The chain uses TRBV7-8 and TRBJ2-5, with D perhaps matching TRBD1 or TRBD2 (5 bases each). V was shortened by 5 bases and J by 5 bases, with 12 bases between the two germline ends. The CDR3 loop spans 13 amino acids. Germline assignment: CDR1 SGHVS and CDR2 FQNEAQ. CDR3 coding DNA: TGTGCCAGCAGCCGGGATGGGGGTGAGACCCAGTACTTC. Translation gives CASSRDGGETQYF.

The DNA for the CDR3 is TGTGCCAGCACCAGGGACAGGGGTACCTCGTTCTTC. The encoded protein is CASTRDRGTSFF. The chain recombines TRBV6-2 or TRBV6-3 with TRBJ2-1; 10 bases line up with TRBD1. The CDR3 length is 12 residues. J gave up 15 bases and V 7 bases, and 9 bases lay outside the gene matches. From germline, CDR1 is MNHEY and CDR2 SVGEGT.

The rearrangement links TRBV7-8 to TRBJ2-3, with a tentative D call TRBD1 (7 bases). The CDR3 has 15 amino acids. Germline assignment: CDR1 SGHVS and CDR2 FQNEAQ. V lost 6 bases and J 4 bases, leaving 17 bases between the germline ends. The CDR3 region has the DNA TGTGCCAGCAGGAGGGAACAGGGGAGGCCAGATACGCAGTATTTT. Translating gives CASRREQGRPDTQYF.

This clonotype has just a few counts. V is TRBV7-7 and J is TRBJ2-5; TRBD2 is a possible D gene (6 bases). Trimming stripped 4 bases from V and 5 bases from J, with 17 bases between. Germline V gene sequence: CDR1 SSHAT, CDR2 FNYEAQ (reference sequence). The CDR3 consists of 15 residues. CDR3 residues: CASSSRAGRGETQYF. In DNA, the CDR3 is TGTGCCAGCAGCTCACGAGCAGGCCGGGGGGAGACCCAGTACTTC.

Only a few counts were recorded for this clonotype. This sequence joins TRBV12-3 or TRBV12-4 and TRBJ2-3; D unresolved. Deletions cut 8 bases from V and 6 bases from J, with 9 bases between. The CDR3 is 11 residues long. Here the CDR3 DNA reads TGTGCCAGCGGCCGGTTGGATACGCAGTATTTT. Translating gives CASGRLDTQYF.

A single count supports this clonotype. V and J are TRBV28 and TRBJ2-1; either TRBD1 or TRBD2 may supply D (6 bases each). The CDR3 consists of 15 residues. Germline V gene data show CDR1 as MDHEN and CDR2 as SYDVKM. Trimming stripped 4 bases from V and 3 bases from J, with 13 bases between. The DNA of the CDR3 is TGTGCCAGCAGTTCCCAGGGGCGGGGCTACAATGAGCAGTTCTTC. It codes for CASSSQGRGYNEQFF.

The chain recombines TRBV5-5 with TRBJ2-1; D is possibly TRBD2 (6 bases). Germline-derived CDR1 and CDR2 are SGHKS and YYEKEE (reference sequence). This CDR3 has 17 residues. Trimming stripped 3 bases from V and 0 bases from J, with 16 bases between. The DNA for the CDR3 is TGTGCCAGCAGCTCTGGCCTAGCGCCGAGCTCCTACAATGAGCAGTTCTTC. It codes for CASSSGLAPSSYNEQFF.

The V gene is TRBV5-1, the J gene TRBJ2-3; 7 bases agree with TRBD1. CDR1 is SGHRS, CDR2 YFSETQ, per germline. J was trimmed by 3 bases and V by 4 bases; bases with no gene match: 8. This CDR3 is built from 15 residues. DNA for the CDR3: TGCGCCAGCAGCCAACTACAGGGGATAACAGATACGCAGTATTTT. Translating gives CASSQLQGITDTQYF.

The sample holds many counts of this clonotype. The chain links TRBV7-2 to TRBJ2-7; D gene uncertain. The CDR3 runs 12 residues. From germline, CDR1 is SGHTA and CDR2 FQGNSA. Trimming took 5 bases from V and 3 from J, leaving 8 bases between them. CDR3 protein: CASSLNFYEQYF. The CDR3 DNA follows: TGTGCCAGCAGCCTCAATTTCTACGAGCAGTACTTC.